The clone carrying this TCR beta chain was counted once. This entry belongs to a study of PD-1 blockade in classical Hodgkin lymphoma. Turning to the study itself: Nivolumab was given intravenously to patients at 3 mg/kg every 2 weeks.

After autologous stem cell transplantation all patients relapsed, and prior brentuximab vedotin exposure differed between cohorts. The CDR3 contains 18 residues. Germline values: CDR1 ENHRY, CDR2 SYGVKD. With 7 bases clipped from V and 2 bases from J, the junction kept 17 bases outside the gene matches. Libraries were prepared by immunoSEQ multiplex PCR; TCRdb keeps only in-frame clonotypes and omits some of them. The sample has 50,000 to 75,000 clones; 80% to 90% are singletons. This sequence joins TRBV10-3 and TRBJ1-3; 7 bases agree with TRBD1. This TCR came from a human donor with classical Hodgkin lymphoma. Sequenced material: peripheral blood mononuclear cells (PBMCs), taken at baseline. CDR3 DNA: TGTGCCATCACCGGGAGGGATACAGGGGACTTCCCTGGAAACACCATATATTTT. This codes for CAITGRDTGDFPGNTIYF.